The 7 T cell receptor beta chains given below trace back to one sample, sequenced in a study of shared clonotypes between healthy human individuals. Repertoires were generated with immunoSEQ multiplex PCR, while TCRdb's copy carries only in-frame clones and drops some. Of about 2 million clones in the sample, approximately 94% were seen once. Naive CD8 cells, CD45RO-negative and positively selected for CCR7, excluded terminally differentiated effector memory CD45RA+ cells. Sequenced input: naive CD8+ T cells sorted from blood. The receptors come from a man aged 18 to 35 in good health.

The chain is built from TRBV29-1 and TRBJ2-1; tentatively, D is TRBD1 or TRBD2 (5 bases each). V gave up 7 bases and J gave up 5 bases, with 15 bases separating them. The CDR3 has 13 residues. In germline, CDR1 is SQVTM, CDR2 ANQGSEA. CDR3 nucleotides: TGCAGCGCCATTGTCGGGACCGACAATGAGCAGTTCTTC. It is translated as CSAIVGTDNEQFF.

This clone appeared once. The chain couples TRBV13 to TRBJ2-1, with TRBD2 matching 15 bases. The CDR3 sequence is 20 residues long. Trimming cost V 4 bases and J 2 bases; bases outside gene matches: 12. Per the germline V gene, CDR1 is PRHDT and CDR2 is FYEKMQ (reference sequence). The CDR3 nucleotides are TGTGCCAGCAGCTCTCTCTTCGGACTAGCGGGAGGGCAGACCTACAATGAGCAGTTCTTC. Translated: CASSSLFGLAGGQTYNEQFF.

The chain uses TRBV27 and TRBJ1-5, with unresolved D. V lost 4 bases and J 5 bases, leaving 12 bases between the germline ends. The CDR3 is 14 residues long. CDR1 and CDR2 from the germline V gene are MNHEY and SMNVEV (reference sequence). The CDR3: CASSSTKGYQPQHF. The CDR3, as DNA: TGTGCCAGCAGTTCAACCAAGGGCTATCAGCCCCAGCATTTT.

The chain has TRBV29-1 and TRBJ1-2, with a weak D call TRBD1 (5 bases). The germline CDR1 and CDR2 sequences are SQVTM and ANQGSEA. Trimming took off 7 bases at V and 5 bases at J, with 17 bases between the two ends. The CDR3 runs 13 residues. The CDR3 sequence: CSGGPGVDYGYTF. The CDR3 coding sequence is TGCAGCGGGGGACCCGGCGTGGATTATGGCTACACCTTC.

CDR3 nucleotide sequence: TGTGCCTGGAGTCCGGGACCGCAGAACACTGAAGCTTTCTTT. This sequence encodes CAWSPGPQNTEAFF. This sequence joins TRBV30 and TRBJ1-1; a weak D match, TRBD1 (5 bases). The CDR3 is made up of 14 amino acids. Germline V gene sequence: CDR1 GTSNPN, CDR2 SVGIG (reference sequence). The ends were cut back, 2 bases at V and 1 base at J, with 11 bases in the middle.

Only a few counts were recorded for this clone. The rearrangement joins TRBV27 to TRBJ1-2, with D possibly matching TRBD1 (6 bases). This CDR3 is built from 13 residues. V was trimmed by 4 bases and J by 2 bases, leaving 8 bases between them. From germline, CDR1 is MNHEY and CDR2 SMNVEV (reference sequence). The CDR3 DNA is TGTGCCAGCAGTTGGGGGACAAACTATGGCTACACCTTC. It yields the protein CASSWGTNYGYTF.

Comments on this clone: The sample has other DNA sequences that encode this CDR3 too. This chain joins TRBV9 and TRBJ2-3, with a tentative D call TRBD1 (5 bases). Germline values: CDR1 SGDLS, CDR2 YYNGEE. The length of the CDR3 is 14 residues. V gave up 2 bases and J gave up 5 bases, with 12 bases separating them. As DNA, the CDR3 is TGTGCCAGCAGCGTTGCAGGGCCAGGAGATACGCAGTATTTT. Translation gives CASSVAGPGDTQYF.